This record looks at one T cell receptor (beta chain) sequence and its context. No cognate antigen has been identified for it. No base quality values were provided; no much bigger clone lies one nucleotide off. The CDR1 and CDR2 encoded by the germline V gene are MNHEY and SVGAGI. V was cut back by 5 bases and J by 6 bases, leaving a gap of 11 bases between them. The CDR3 sequence holds 13 residues, the cysteine and phenylalanine included. Left in the record is the CDR3 DNA by itself, 39 bases read in frame from the first base. Each collaborating institution followed its own protocols to collect whole blood in K2EDTA tubes. Collaborator samples were shipped for TCRbeta analysis as frozen whole blood, isolated PBMCs, or DNA extracted from either sample type. TCRbeta CDR3 regions were amplified from genomic DNA by means of the immunoSEQ Assay, a bias-controlled multiplex PCR. As for the original processing: The number of nucleated cells in each sample was estimated from the amplification of reference gene primers within the assay. Sequence reads were collapsed and filtered to measure the absolute abundance of every unique TCRbeta CDR3 rearrangement. For each sample, productive Simpson clonality was calculated as the square root of Simpson's diversity index over productive rearrangements. In TCRdb, the immuneACCESS table is reduced to in-frame sequences with V and J assigned. These tables do not hold every clone; where another copy was compared, an unresolved V gene accounts for under half, and the others remain unexplained. V, J and clone size derive from that table, while D and trimming were established from the DNA sequence. For this sample there are over 150,000 clones; 65% to 80% appear just once. The ten largest clones take up under 15% of the sample.

The sample belongs to a study of blood T cell repertoires in COVID-19 (dated by TCRdb to the early 2020s). For context, the study as a whole: The collaborator samples originated in the United States, Italy and Spain and spanned the acute and convalescent phases of COVID-19. The prospective study material was composed of cDNA or gDNA derived from T cells, B-cell-depleted T cells, or PBMCs. Deeply sampled blood TCRbeta repertoires from subjects exposed to, actively infected with, or recovered from COVID-19 were included in the dataset. A freely available public database, intended as a resource for researchers studying the immune response to SARS-CoV-2, is where the repertoires were released. The samples were drawn from two sources: the first 160 participants of the ongoing ImmuneRACE study, and 1,254 subjects contributed by 6 global collaborators. Nearly every sample came with metadata listing a de-identified subject ID, COVID-19 status, age in years and sex. Where HLA class I and class II types were available, the types were taken from metadata supplied by the sample provider, not from assay-based typing.

The investigation overall reported the following: The quantity of clinical and demographic metadata differed by source and by participant and was supplied without curation.

Sequences were obtained from peripheral blood. This TCR was sampled from a woman aged 50 to 60 with acute or convalescent COVID-19. The rearrangement joined TRBV6-5 to TRBJ2-1, and perhaps TRBD2 as D gene, on 6 matching bases. This receptor has the CDR3 CASSLGLFNEQFF. The nucleotide sequence is TGTGCCAGCAGTCTGGGACTCTTCAATGAGCAGTTCTTC.